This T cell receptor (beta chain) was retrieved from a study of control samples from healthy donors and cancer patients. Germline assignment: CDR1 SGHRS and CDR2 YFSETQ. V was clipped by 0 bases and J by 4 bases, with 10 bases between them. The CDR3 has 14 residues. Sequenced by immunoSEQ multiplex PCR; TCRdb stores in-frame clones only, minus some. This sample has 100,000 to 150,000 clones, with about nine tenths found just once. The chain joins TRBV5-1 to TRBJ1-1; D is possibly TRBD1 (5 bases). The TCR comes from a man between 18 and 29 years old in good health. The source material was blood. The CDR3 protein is CASSLAVGATEAFF. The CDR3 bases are TGCGCCAGCAGCTTGGCCGTAGGGGCCACTGAAGCTTTCTTT.